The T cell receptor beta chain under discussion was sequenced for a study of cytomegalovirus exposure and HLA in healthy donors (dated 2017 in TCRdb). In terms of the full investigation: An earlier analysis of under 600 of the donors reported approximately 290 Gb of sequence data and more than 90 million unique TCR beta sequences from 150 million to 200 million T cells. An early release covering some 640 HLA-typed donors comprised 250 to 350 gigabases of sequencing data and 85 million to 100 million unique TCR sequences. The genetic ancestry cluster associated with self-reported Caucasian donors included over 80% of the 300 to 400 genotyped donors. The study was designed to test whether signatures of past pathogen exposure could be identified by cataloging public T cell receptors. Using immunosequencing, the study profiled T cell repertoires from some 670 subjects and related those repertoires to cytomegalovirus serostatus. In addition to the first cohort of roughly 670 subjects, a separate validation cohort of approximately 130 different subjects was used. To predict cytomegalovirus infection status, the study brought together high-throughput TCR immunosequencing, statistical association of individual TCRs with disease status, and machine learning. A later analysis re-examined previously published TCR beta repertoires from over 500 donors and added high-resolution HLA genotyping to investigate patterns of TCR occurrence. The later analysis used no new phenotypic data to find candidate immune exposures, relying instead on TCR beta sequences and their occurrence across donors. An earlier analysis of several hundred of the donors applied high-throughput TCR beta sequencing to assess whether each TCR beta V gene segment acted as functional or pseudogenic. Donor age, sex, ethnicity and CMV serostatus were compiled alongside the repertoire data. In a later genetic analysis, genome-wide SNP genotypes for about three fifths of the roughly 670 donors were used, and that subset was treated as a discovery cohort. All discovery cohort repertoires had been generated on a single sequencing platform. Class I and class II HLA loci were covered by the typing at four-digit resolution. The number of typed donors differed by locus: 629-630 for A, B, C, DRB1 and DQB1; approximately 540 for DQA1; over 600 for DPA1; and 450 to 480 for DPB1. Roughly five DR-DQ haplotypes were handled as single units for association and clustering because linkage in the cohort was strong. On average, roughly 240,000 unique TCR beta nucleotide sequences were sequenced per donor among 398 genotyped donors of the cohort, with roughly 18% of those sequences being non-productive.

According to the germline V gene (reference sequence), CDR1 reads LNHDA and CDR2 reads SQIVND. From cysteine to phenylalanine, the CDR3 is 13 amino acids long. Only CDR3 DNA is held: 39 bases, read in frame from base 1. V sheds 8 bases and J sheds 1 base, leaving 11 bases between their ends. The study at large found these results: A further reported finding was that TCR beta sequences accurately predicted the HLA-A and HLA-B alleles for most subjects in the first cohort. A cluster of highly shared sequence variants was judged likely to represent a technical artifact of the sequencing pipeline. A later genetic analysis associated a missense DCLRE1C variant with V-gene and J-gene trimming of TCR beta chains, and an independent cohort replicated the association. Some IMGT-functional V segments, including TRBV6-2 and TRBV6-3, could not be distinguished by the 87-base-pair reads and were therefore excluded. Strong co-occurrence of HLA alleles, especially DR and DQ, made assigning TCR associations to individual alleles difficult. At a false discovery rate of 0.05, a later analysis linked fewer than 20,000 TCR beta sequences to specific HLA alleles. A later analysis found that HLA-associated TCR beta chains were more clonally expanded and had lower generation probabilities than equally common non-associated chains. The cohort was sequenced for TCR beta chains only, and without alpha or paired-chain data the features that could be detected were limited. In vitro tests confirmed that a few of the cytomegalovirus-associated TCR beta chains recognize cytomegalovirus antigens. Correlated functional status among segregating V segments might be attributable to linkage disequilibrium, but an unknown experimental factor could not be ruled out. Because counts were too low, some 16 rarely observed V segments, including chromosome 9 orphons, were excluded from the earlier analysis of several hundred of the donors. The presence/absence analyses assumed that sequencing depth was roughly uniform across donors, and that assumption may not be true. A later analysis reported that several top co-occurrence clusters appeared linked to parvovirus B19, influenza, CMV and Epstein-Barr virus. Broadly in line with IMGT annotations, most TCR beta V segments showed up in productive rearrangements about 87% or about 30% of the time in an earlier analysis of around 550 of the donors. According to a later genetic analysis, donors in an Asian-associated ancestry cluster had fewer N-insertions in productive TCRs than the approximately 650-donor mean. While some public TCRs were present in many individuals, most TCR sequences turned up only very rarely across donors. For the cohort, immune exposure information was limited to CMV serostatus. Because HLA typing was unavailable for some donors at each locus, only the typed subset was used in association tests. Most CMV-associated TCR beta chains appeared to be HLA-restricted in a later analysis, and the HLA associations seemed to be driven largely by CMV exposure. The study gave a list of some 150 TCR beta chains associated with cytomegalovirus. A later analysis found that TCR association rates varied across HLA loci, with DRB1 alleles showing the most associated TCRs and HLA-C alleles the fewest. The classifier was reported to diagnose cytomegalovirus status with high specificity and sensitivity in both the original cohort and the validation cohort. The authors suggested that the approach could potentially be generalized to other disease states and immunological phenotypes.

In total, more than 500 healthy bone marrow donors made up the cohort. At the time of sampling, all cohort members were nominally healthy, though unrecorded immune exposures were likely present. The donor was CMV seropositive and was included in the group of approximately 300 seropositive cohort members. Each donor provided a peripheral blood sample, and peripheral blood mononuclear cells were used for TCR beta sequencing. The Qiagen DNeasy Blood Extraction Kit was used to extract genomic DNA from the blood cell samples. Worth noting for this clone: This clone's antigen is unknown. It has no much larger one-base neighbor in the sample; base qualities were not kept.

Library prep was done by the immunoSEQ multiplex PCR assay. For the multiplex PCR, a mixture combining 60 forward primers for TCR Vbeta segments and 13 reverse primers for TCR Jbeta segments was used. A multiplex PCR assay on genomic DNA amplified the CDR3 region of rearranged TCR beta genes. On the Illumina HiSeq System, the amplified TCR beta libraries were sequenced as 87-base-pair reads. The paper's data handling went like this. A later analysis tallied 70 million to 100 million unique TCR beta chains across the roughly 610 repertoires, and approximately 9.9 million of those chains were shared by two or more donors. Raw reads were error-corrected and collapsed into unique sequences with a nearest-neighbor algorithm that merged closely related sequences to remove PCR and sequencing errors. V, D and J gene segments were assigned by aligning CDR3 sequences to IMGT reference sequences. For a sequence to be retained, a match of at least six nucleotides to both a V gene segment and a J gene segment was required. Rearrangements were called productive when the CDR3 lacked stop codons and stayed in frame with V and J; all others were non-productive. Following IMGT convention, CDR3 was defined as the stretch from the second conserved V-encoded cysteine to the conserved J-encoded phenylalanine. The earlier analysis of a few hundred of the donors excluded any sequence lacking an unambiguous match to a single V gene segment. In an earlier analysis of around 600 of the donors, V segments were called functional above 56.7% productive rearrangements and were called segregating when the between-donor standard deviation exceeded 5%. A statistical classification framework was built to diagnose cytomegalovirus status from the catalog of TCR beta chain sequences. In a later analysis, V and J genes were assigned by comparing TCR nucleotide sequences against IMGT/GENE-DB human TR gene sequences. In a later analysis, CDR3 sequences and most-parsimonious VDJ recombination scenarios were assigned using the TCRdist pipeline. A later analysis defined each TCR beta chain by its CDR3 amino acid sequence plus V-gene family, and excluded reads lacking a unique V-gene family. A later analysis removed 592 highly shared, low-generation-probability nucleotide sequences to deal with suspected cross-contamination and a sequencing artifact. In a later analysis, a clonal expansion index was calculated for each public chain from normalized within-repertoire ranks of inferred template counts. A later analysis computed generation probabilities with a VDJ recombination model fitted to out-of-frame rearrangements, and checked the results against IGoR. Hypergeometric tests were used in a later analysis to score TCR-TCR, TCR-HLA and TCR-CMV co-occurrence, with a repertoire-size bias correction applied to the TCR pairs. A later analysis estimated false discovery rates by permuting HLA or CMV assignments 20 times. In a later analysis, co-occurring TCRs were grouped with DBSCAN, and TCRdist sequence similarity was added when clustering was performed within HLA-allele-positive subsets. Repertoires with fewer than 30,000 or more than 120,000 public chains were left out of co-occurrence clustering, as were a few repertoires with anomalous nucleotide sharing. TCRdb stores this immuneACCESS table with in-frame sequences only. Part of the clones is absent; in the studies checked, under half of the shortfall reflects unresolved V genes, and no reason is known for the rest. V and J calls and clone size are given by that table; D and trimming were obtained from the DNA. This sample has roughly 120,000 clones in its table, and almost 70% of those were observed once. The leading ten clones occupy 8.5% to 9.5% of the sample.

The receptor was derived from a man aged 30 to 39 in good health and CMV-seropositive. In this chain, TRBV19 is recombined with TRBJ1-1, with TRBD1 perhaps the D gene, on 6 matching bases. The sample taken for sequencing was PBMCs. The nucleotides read TGTGCCAGTGGCAGGGGCCAGAACACTGAAGCTTTCTTT. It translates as CASGRGQNTEAFF.